The clone carrying this T cell receptor beta chain was found a few times. Antigen specificity is unknown. The data are from a study of T cell repertoires in cytomegalovirus infection. Study-level information: Well-studied HLA-B-restricted CMV epitopes were used in the study alongside recently identified HLA-C-restricted ones. Evidence of both CMV infection and a matching HLA type came from public TCR beta signatures.

Study-level findings and limits: The cumulative frequency of public TCR beta families distinguished individuals who carried CMV together with the relevant HLA.

TCRdb recomputed calls from the reads with MiXCR, one row per CDR3 protein. The sample lists some 270,000 distinct CDR3 sequences, about 20% occurring once. The germline V and J ends were trimmed by 4 bases and 0 bases, with 10 bases remaining between them. Germline CDR1 and CDR2: MDHEN and SYDVKM. The CDR3 length is 14 residues. This specimen was cultured PBMCs, taken from culture after CMV antigen stimulation. The V and J genes are TRBV28 and TRBJ2-7, with unresolved D. This TCR came from a human donor in good health (CMV status not recorded). Some clones in this sample may be carry-over from other donors' samples. Here the CDR3 reads CASSSPPNSYEQYF. For the CDR3, the DNA is TGTGCCAGCAGTTCCCCCCCGAACTCCTACGAGCAGTACTTC.